A selection of T cell receptor beta chains follows, all from one sample in a study of cytomegalovirus exposure and HLA in healthy donors. TCRdb's table, derived via immunoSEQ multiplex PCR, lists solely in-frame clones and lacks some. The sample holds about 220,000 clones; more than 75% are singletons and the top ten take roughly 2.5%. The sequenced sample was PBMCs. The origin of the receptors is a young man in good health and CMV-seronegative. Both conserved end residues are part of each CDR3. The order of the fields is clone size, V gene, D gene, J gene, CDR3 protein, CDR3 DNA. A D gene is named only where the DNA matches it firmly. Rows may omit the clone size; those that give it use once, few, many or a size class.

NA	TRBV6-1	TRBD2	TRBJ2-7	CASSELAGDFYEQYF	TGTGCCAGCAGTGAACTAGCGGGGGATTTTTACGAGCAGTACTTC
NA	TRBV4-3	NA	TRBJ2-3	CASSQDMGLAGTDTQYF	TGCGCCAGCAGCCAAGACATGGGCTTAGCGGGCACAGATACGCAGTATTTT
once	TRBV29-1	TRBD1	TRBJ1-1	CSVDQGANTEAFF	TGCAGCGTTGATCAGGGGGCAAACACTGAAGCTTTCTTT
NA	TRBV28	NA	TRBJ2-5	CASSLGGDLEETQYF	TGTGCCAGCAGTTTAGGCGGGGATCTGGAAGAGACCCAGTACTTC
NA	TRBV7-2	TRBD2	TRBJ2-3	CASSYASGIADTQYF	TGTGCCAGCAGCTATGCTAGCGGGATTGCAGATACGCAGTATTTT
once	TRBV29-1	NA	TRBJ2-1	CSVVLGERIYNEQFF	TGCAGCGTTGTTTTGGGAGAACGGATCTACAATGAGCAGTTCTTC
NA	TRBV19	TRBD2	TRBJ2-5	CASRGGEETQYF	TGTGCCAGTAGGGGAGGGGAAGAGACCCAGTACTTC
NA	TRBV10-3	TRBD1	TRBJ1-6	CATTGQGDSPLHF	TGTGCCACCACGGGACAGGGGGATTCACCCCTCCACTTT
NA	TRBV5-8	NA	TRBJ1-1	CASSWAGVGEAFF	TGTGCCAGCAGTTGGGCCGGGGTGGGTGAAGCTTTCTTT
NA	TRBV2	NA	TRBJ2-2	CASSGLSGGELFF	TGTGCCAGCAGTGGACTATCCGGCGGGGAGCTGTTTTTT
NA	TRBV9	NA	TRBJ1-6	CASSGTPGGESPLHF	TGTGCCAGCAGCGGCACCCCCGGGGGGGAGTCACCCCTCCACTTT
NA	TRBV28	NA	TRBJ2-7	CASSLPPGPYEQYF	TGTGCCAGCAGTTTACCCCCGGGTCCCTACGAGCAGTACTTC
NA	TRBV10-1	TRBD1	TRBJ1-2	CASSDGQGNGYTF	TGCGCCAGCAGTGACGGACAGGGGAATGGCTACACCTTC
NA	TRBV4-3	NA	TRBJ2-3	CASSQEGQETQYF	TGCGCCAGCAGCCAAGAGGGGCAAGAAACGCAGTATTTT
NA	TRBV5-6	NA	TRBJ1-5	CASSLGPPGAGSNQPQHF	TGTGCCAGCAGCTTGGGCCCTCCAGGGGCCGGTAGCAATCAGCCCCAGCATTTT
NA	TRBV7-7	NA	TRBJ1-6	CASSQGDNSPLHF	TGTGCCAGCAGCCAAGGGGATAATTCACCCCTCCACTTT
NA	TRBV4-3	NA	TRBJ2-3	CASSQGTRLNTQYF	TGCGCCAGCAGCCAAGGTACCAGATTAAATACGCAGTATTTT
NA	TRBV13	TRBD2	TRBJ2-1	CASRVIAGGPLDEQFF	TGTGCCAGCAGGGTTATAGCGGGAGGGCCTTTGGATGAGCAGTTCTTC
few	TRBV11-2	NA	TRBJ2-1	CASSPIRGAFYNEQFF	TGTGCCAGCAGCCCCATTCGGGGGGCGTTCTACAATGAGCAGTTCTTC
NA	TRBV6-5	NA	TRBJ2-7	CASSLAGKTSYEQYF	TGTGCCAGCAGTTTGGCGGGGAAGACTTCCTACGAGCAGTACTTC
NA	TRBV10-1	NA	TRBJ1-2	CASSGQIGQHYGYTF	TGCGCCAGCAGTGGACAAATTGGACAGCATTATGGCTACACCTTC
NA	TRBV2	TRBD1	TRBJ1-1	CASSEGDRGGTEAFF	TGTGCCAGCAGTGAAGGGGACAGGGGAGGCACTGAAGCTTTCTTT
NA	TRBV4-3	TRBD1	TRBJ2-7	CASSQETGYEQYF	TGCGCCAGCAGCCAAGAGACAGGGTACGAGCAGTACTTC
once	TRBV27	NA	TRBJ2-7	CASREGYRPYEQYF	TGTGCCAGCAGAGAAGGTTACAGACCCTACGAGCAGTACTTC
NA	TRBV7-2	NA	TRBJ1-2	CASSLSSSGPARGYYGYTF	TGTGCCAGCAGCTTATCGAGTTCCGGCCCGGCAAGGGGGTACTATGGCTACACCTTC
NA	TRBV7-2	TRBD2	TRBJ2-7	CASTKIAGAYEQYF	TGTGCCAGCACCAAGATAGCGGGAGCCTACGAGCAGTACTTC
NA	TRBV9	TRBD2	TRBJ2-7	CASSVGGKRGETYEQYF	TGTGCCAGCAGCGTAGGAGGGAAGCGGGGGGAGACCTACGAGCAGTACTTC
few	TRBV5-1	TRBD1	TRBJ1-2	CASSSNPGQANGYTF	TGCGCCAGCAGCTCAAATCCGGGACAGGCCAATGGCTACACCTTC